The clone carrying this T cell receptor (beta chain) occurred once. Sequenced by immunoSEQ multiplex PCR; TCRdb stores in-frame clones only, minus some. The data show about 34,000 clones, about nine tenths seen once. The record originates from a study of OX40 agonist ivuxolimab in advanced cancers. On the study more broadly: Patients in the trial were receiving intravenous ivuxolimab every 2 weeks, at doses of 0.01 to 10 mg/kg.

Germline lookup yields CDR1 MDHEN and CDR2 SYDVKM. CDR3 size: 15 residues. Trimming at V came to 6 bases and at J to 1 base, leaving 1 base not matched to a gene. V is TRBV28 and J is TRBJ2-1, with TRBD2 matching over 12 bases. The sequences come from CD4+ or CD8+ T cells sorted from blood, collected in a trial of the OX40 agonist ivuxolimab. The receptor was isolated from an adult with an advanced solid tumor such as melanoma, head and neck, liver or kidney cancer. CDR3 sequence (DNA): TGTGCCAGCAGGCTAGCGGGAGGGTCCTACAATGAGCAGTTCTTC. Encoded protein: CASRLAGGSYNEQFF.